A selection of T cell receptor beta chains follows, all from one sample in a study of blood T cell repertoires in COVID-19. Clones were sequenced by immunoSEQ multiplex PCR, and TCRdb holds only the in-frame ones, with some missing. The table has some 300,000 clones, approximately 90% seen once. Specimen: peripheral blood. The receptors were sampled from a woman aged 50 to 60 with COVID-19, enrolled during active disease. Each CDR3 is given with its conserved first and last residue.

TRBJ2-7	TRBV19	CASTLEGQWSSYEQYF
TRBJ1-3	TRBV5-4	CASSDRGPGNTIYF
TRBJ1-2	TRBV5-1	CASSDLWDSTNYGYTF
TRBJ1-5	TRBV29-1	CSVLGQDNQPQHF
TRBJ2-1	TRBV11-3	CASSPRQGYYNEQFF
TRBJ1-2	TRBV24-1	CAPRRLQGYGYTF
TRBJ2-7	TRBV11-3	CASSPPGQGTDEQYF
TRBJ1-1	TRBV5-1	CASSLRLGGTEAFF
TRBJ1-5	TRBV6-5	CASSSRGNQPQHF
TRBJ1-2	TRBV14	CASSQSTGANYGYTF
TRBJ2-5	TRBV30	CAWSVAGQETQYF
TRBJ2-3	TRBV5-1	CASSARLAASTDTQYF
TRBJ2-7	TRBV6-6	CASSQGTSGRSGSYEQYF
TRBJ2-1	TRBV2	CASSLAGPWQFF
TRBJ2-2	TRBV24-1	CATSDPSGLAGDTGELFF
TRBJ2-1	TRBV24-1	CATSDRDTPEQFF
TRBJ1-1	TRBV19	CASSKALNTEAFF
TRBJ2-7	TRBV4-2	CASSQARTGGYEQYF
TRBJ2-3	TRBV6-5	CASGRGRSTDTQYF
TRBJ2-2	TRBV5-4	CASSSSWLGALNTGELFF
TRBJ2-5	TRBV7-9	CASSLGGRQETQYF
TRBJ2-3	TRBV6-5	CASAGDTDTQYF
TRBJ1-1	TRBV5-6	CASSLGQGELNTEAFF
TRBJ2-2	TRBV11-3	CASSVQGPGELFF
TRBJ1-5	TRBV6-2/TRBV6-3	CASSHLSDNQPQHF
TRBJ2-3	TRBV5-1	CASSFLRGSTDTQYF
TRBJ2-7	TRBV6-1	CASSEGWTAYEQYF
TRBJ2-7	TRBV2	CASDGGSSYEQYF
TRBJ1-1	TRBV5-4	CASSLGAGGTEAFF
TRBJ2-1	TRBV6-2/TRBV6-3	CASSYGEYNEQFF
TRBJ2-1	TRBV11-2	CASSLTLTSGRANEQFF
TRBJ1-1	TRBV27	CASSWDRMNTEAFF
TRBJ2-1	TRBV18	CASSPLAGNSYNEQFF
TRBJ1-1	TRBV7-9	CASSLGGSNTEAFF
TRBJ2-2	TRBV24-1	CASQAEQGAQIWAGELFF
TRBJ1-1	TRBV11-2	CASSLARFGAFF
TRBJ2-3	TRBV6-1	CASSGVGKPSTDTQYF
TRBJ2-7	TRBV30	CAWRDRGYEQYF
TRBJ1-2	TRBV5-8	CASSSLSGVYTF
TRBJ2-5	TRBV15	CATSREVKFGSQETQYF
TRBJ2-3	TRBV7-9	CASSLTGLTTDTQYF
TRBJ2-1	TRBV7-6	CASSAIGTSGRNEQFF
TRBJ1-2	TRBV3-1/TRBV3-2	CASSQDMAGPYGYTF
TRBJ2-5	TRBV11-3	CASSISVGPSLQETQYF
TRBJ2-3	TRBV19	CASSPGTSGSRGTQYF
TRBJ2-1	TRBV7-9	CASSPRTSGTNEQFF
TRBJ2-1	TRBV11-2	CASSLGTSGGSYNEQFF
TRBJ2-2	TRBV5-6	CASSLVLAGVTGELFF
TRBJ1-3	TRBV6-5	CASSYDGGPGNTIYF
TRBJ1-2	TRBV6-2/TRBV6-3	CASSFYYRGPGGYTF
TRBJ2-1	TRBV7-6	CASSPLHRESSYNEQFF
TRBJ2-5	TRBV15	CATSRERTGRIQETQYF